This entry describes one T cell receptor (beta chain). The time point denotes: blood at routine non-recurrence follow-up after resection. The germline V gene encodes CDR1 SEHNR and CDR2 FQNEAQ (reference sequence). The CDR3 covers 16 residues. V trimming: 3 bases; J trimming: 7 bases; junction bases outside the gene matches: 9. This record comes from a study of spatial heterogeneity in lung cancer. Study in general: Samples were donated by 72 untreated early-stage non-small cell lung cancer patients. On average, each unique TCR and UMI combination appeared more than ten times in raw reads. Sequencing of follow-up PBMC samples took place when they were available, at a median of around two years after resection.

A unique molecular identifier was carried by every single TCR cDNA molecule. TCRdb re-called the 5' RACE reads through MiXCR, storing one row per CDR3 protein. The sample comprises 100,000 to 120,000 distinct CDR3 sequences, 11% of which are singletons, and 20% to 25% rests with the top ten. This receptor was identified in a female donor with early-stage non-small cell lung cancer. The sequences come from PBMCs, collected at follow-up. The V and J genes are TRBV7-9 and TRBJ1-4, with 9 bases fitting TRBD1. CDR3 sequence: CASSFATGGRTEKLFF. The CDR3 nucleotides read TGTGCCAGCAGCTTTGCGACAGGGGGACGGACTGAAAAACTGTTTTTT. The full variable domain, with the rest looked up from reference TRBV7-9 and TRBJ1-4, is DTGVSQNPRHKITKRGQNVTFRCDPISEHNRLYWYRQTLGQGPEFLTYFQNEAQLEKSRLLSDRFSAERPKGSFSTLEIQRTEQGDSAMYLCASSFATGGRTEKLFFGSGTQLSVL.